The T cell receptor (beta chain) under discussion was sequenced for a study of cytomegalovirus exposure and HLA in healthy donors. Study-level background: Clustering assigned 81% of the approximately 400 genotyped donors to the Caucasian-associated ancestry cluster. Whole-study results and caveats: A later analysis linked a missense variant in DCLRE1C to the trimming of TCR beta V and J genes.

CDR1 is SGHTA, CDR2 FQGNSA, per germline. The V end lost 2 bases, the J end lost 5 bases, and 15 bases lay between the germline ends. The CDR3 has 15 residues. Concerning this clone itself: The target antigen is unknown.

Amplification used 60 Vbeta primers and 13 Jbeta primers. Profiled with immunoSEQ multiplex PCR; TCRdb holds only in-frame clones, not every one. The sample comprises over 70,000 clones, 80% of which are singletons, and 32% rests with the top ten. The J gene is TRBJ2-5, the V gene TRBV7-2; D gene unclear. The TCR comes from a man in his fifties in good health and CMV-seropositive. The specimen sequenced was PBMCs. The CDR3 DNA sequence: TGTGCCAGCAGCTTACTTCCGCTCCCTAGGGAGACCCAGTACTTC. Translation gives CASSLLPLPRETQYF.